This T cell receptor (beta chain) was identified during a study of blood T cell repertoires in COVID-19. This CDR3 has 15 amino acids. CDR1 MNHEY and CDR2 SVGAGI come from the germline V gene. Trimming pared 0 bases from V and 2 bases from J, leaving 8 bases between. Sequencing was performed with immunoSEQ multiplex PCR; in TCRdb, only in-frame clones are kept and a portion is missing. The profile covers fewer than 350,000 clones, with around 85% appearing a single time and more than 10% taken by the ten largest. This receptor was taken from a woman between 25 and 40 years old with COVID-19, enrolled during active disease. Sequenced: peripheral blood. This chain joins TRBV6-5 and TRBJ1-3; D is unresolved. The DNA for the CDR3 is TGTGCCAGCAGTTACTCGATCAGGCCTGGAAACACCATATATTTT. Translating it yields CASSYSIRPGNTIYF.